This T cell receptor beta chain derives from a study of cytomegalovirus exposure and HLA in healthy donors. Whole-study results and caveats: Analysis was carried out at a later point, and it linked a missense DCLRE1C variant to TCR beta V- and J-gene trimming. Investigators reported under 200 TCR beta chains as tied to cytomegalovirus. In a later analysis, productive TCRs from donors in an Asian-associated ancestry cluster reportedly carried fewer N-insertions than the cohort mean.

V shed 0 bases and J shed 5 bases, with 17 bases lying between them. The CDR3 contains 17 residues. The V gene's germline CDR1 is MGHRA and CDR2 YSYEKL. On this clone itself: The antigen is undetermined.

Researchers ran the PCR with 60 Vbeta and 13 Jbeta primers. Assay: immunoSEQ multiplex PCR; the TCRdb copy retains only in-frame clones and omits some. The table has roughly 120,000 clones, 65% to 75% seen once. This sequence was found in a woman in her forties or fifties in good health and CMV-seropositive. This rearrangement joins TRBV4-1 to TRBJ1-5; weak D call: TRBD1 (5 bases). The material sequenced was PBMCs. CDR3 DNA sequence: TGCGCCAGCAGCCAAGATTTGAGACCAGGGTGGGATCAGCCCCAGCATTTT. Translating gives CASSQDLRPGWDQPQHF.